Described below is a single TCR beta chain sequence and its context. This specimen belongs to a study of monozygotic twins with inflammatory bowel disease. The CDR3 runs 16 residues. Germline assignment: CDR1 MNHEY and CDR2 SMNVEV (reference sequence). UMIs incorporating a 6-nucleotide sample barcode were appended by means of template switching. TCRdb re-called the 5' RACE reads and catalogs CDR3 proteins one per entry, DNA excluded. This sample's table reports around 450,000 distinct CDR3 sequences. The rearrangement joins TRBV27 to TRBJ1-1; the D call of TRBD1 rests on TCRdb alone, since no DNA is present to check it. This TCR was sampled from a human donor with ulcerative colitis or Crohn's disease, or a healthy co-twin of an affected twin (not recorded which). The material sequenced was blood. CDR3: CASSPLAGTMNTEAFF.